This T cell receptor beta chain comes out of a study of blood T cell repertoires in COVID-19. Across the whole study: Sample material is recorded as cDNA or gDNA derived from T cells, B-cell-depleted T cells, or PBMCs.

Between the trimmed V and J ends, which lost 6 bases and 8 bases, there was a span of 19 bases. Per the germline V gene, CDR1 is LNHDA and CDR2 is SQIVND (reference sequence). The CDR3 covers 15 residues. Clones were sequenced by immunoSEQ multiplex PCR, and TCRdb holds only the in-frame ones, with some missing. Of roughly 440,000 clones listed, 88% are singletons. The V and J genes are TRBV19 and TRBJ1-4; D might be TRBD1 (6 bases). Sequenced: peripheral blood. The TCR originated in a woman in her forties or fifties with COVID-19, enrolled during active disease. The chain's CDR3 is CASRLNGTPGEKLFF. The CDR3 DNA is TGTGCCAGTAGGTTGAATGGGACACCGGGAGAAAAACTGTTTTTT. Looking up the rest from reference TRBV19 and TRBJ1-4 gives the full variable domain: DGGITQSPKYLFRKEGQNVTLSCEQNLNHDAMYWYRQDPGQGLRLIYYSQIVNDFQKGDIAEGYSVSREKKESFPLTVTSAQKNPTAFYLCASRLNGTPGEKLFFGSGTQLSVL.